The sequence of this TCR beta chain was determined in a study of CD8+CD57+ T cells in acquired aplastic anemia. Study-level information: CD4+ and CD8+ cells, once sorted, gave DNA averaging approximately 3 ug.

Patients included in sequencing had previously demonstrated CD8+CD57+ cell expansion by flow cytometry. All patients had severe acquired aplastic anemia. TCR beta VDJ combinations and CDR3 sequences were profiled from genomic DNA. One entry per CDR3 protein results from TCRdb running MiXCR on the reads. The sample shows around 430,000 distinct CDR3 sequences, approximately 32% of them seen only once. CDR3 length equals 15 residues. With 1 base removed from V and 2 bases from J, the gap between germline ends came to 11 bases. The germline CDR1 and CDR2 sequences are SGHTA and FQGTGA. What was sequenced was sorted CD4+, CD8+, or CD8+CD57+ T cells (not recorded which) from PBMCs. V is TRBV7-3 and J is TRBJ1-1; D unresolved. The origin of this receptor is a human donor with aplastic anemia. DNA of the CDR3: TGTGCCAGCAGCTTAATCGGGCCAGCCAACACTGAAGCTTTCTTT. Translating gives CASSLIGPANTEAFF.